This T cell receptor beta chain appears in the sequencing data of a study of T cell changes during pregnancy in multiple sclerosis. Repertoires were generated with immunoSEQ multiplex PCR, while TCRdb's copy carries only in-frame clones and drops some. The sample holds fewer than 40,000 clones, almost 95% seen once. Trimming took off 0 bases at V and 7 bases at J, with 17 bases between the two ends. CDR3 length: 16 amino acids. Germline CDR1 reads SGHRS; CDR2 reads YFSETQ. The sequencing used CD4+ T cells from peripheral blood mononuclear cells, collected after pregnancy. The sequence derives from a female donor with multiple sclerosis, enrolled in a pregnancy study. The V call is TRBV5-1, the J call TRBJ2-1; maybe TRBD2 (5 bases). CDR3 residues: CASSLAAGALDNEQFF. CDR3 bases: TGCGCCAGCAGCTTGGCCGCGGGTGCTCTAGATAATGAGCAGTTCTTC.